These 29 T cell receptor beta chains share one sample of origin, sequenced in a study of cytomegalovirus exposure and HLA in healthy donors. A multiplex PCR was run with 60 Vbeta primers and 13 Jbeta primers. Profiling relied on immunoSEQ multiplex PCR, and the TCRdb table lists in-frame clones only, not all of them. The repertoire includes some 110,000 clones, 74% of them detected once, and around 10% sits in the top ten. Sequenced input: PBMCs. These TCRs come from a woman aged 50 to 60 in good health and CMV-seropositive.

The chain is built from TRBV2 and TRBJ1-2; D ambiguous. V was cut by 6 bases and J by 3 bases, with 23 bases left in between. The CDR3 extends over 17 amino acids. Germline V lookup: CDR1 SNHLY, CDR2 FYNNEI. The CDR3 here is CASRGSGYVDLDYGYTF. CDR3 sequence (DNA): TGTGCCAGCAGGGGTTCGGGGTACGTAGATCTGGACTATGGCTACACCTTC.

This CDR3 is CAIRRGPDSGANVLTF. The DNA for the CDR3 is TGTGCCATCAGGCGGGGGCCCGACTCTGGGGCCAACGTCCTGACTTTC. The chain carries TRBV10-3 and TRBJ2-6; D perhaps matches TRBD2 (7 bases). Trimming took off 6 bases at V and 0 bases at J, with 12 bases between the two ends. The CDR3 length is 16 residues. From germline, CDR1 is ENHRY and CDR2 SYGVKD.

The chain uses TRBV4-3 and TRBJ1-2; D may be TRBD1 (5 bases). CDR1 and CDR2 from the germline V gene are LGHNA and YSLEER. Between the trimmed V and J ends, which lost 2 bases and 6 bases, there was a span of 16 bases. There are 15 residues in the CDR3. The CDR3 here is CASSQSWGGGDGYTF. DNA of the CDR3: TGCGCCAGCAGCCAAAGCTGGGGGGGAGGTGATGGCTACACCTTC.

This clone showed up just once. This chain uses TRBV11-3 with TRBJ2-1; TRBD2 is a possible D gene (5 bases). V lost 1 base, J lost 0 bases, and 10 bases lay in between. This CDR3 has 16 amino acids. Germline CDR1 SGHNT, CDR2 YENEEA. The chain's CDR3 is CASSLGRVLSYNEQFF. DNA for the CDR3: TGTGCCAGCAGCTTAGGGCGGGTGCTCTCCTACAATGAGCAGTTCTTC.

This clone turned up a few times. The same CDR3 is also encoded by other DNA sequences in this sample. This chain joins TRBV6-1 and TRBJ2-7; D possibly corresponds to TRBD2 (6 bases). V was pared by 2 bases and J by 0 bases, with 11 bases between. The CDR3 totals 15 residues. Germline V gene sequence: CDR1 MNHNS, CDR2 SASEGT. Here the CDR3 reads CASSEWRGDSYEQYF. The DNA of the CDR3 is TGTGCCAGCAGTGAATGGAGGGGTGACTCCTACGAGCAGTACTTC.

The count of this clone is one. The J gene is TRBJ2-1, the V gene TRBV4-3; TRBD2 agrees at 16 bases. This CDR3 is 18 amino acids long. Looked up from germline, CDR1 is LGHNA and CDR2 is YSLEER. J was trimmed by 0 bases and V by 4 bases; bases with no gene match: 3. CDR3 loop: CASSRGLAGGSSYNEQFF. CDR3 DNA sequence: TGCGCCAGCAGCCGGGGACTAGCGGGAGGGAGCTCCTACAATGAGCAGTTCTTC.

This clone was detected once. The V gene is TRBV4-2, the J gene TRBJ2-7; 11 bases are shared with TRBD2. This CDR3 contains 18 residues. The ends lost 4 bases at V and 2 bases at J; junction bases unmatched: 13. Germline CDR1 LGHNA, CDR2 YNFKEQ. Here the CDR3 DNA reads TGTGCCAGCAGCCCCACGAATTTTGTGACTAGCGGGGCCTACGAGCAGTACTTC. Translated, it gives CASSPTNFVTSGAYEQYF.

The V call is TRBV27, the J call TRBJ2-7; 10 bases are a match to TRBD2. The length of the CDR3 is 15 residues. CDR1 and CDR2 (germline): MNHEY, SMNVEV (reference sequence). V lost 7 bases and J lost 4; bases outside the gene matches: 10. The DNA for the CDR3 is TGTGCCAGCACGGGTCTGGCTAGCGGGAGTTACGAGCAGTACTTC. This gives the protein CASTGLASGSYEQYF.

The CDR3 DNA sequence: TGTGCCAGCAGTCTAACAGGGGTAGGAGGATTAACTAATGAAAAACTGTTTTTT. This encodes CASSLTGVGGLTNEKLFF. This rearrangement joins TRBV27 to TRBJ1-4; 7 nucleotides align to TRBD1. Germline CDR1 is MNHEY and CDR2 is SMNVEV (reference sequence). The junction had 13 bases not matched to a gene; V was cut back by 5 bases and J by 1 base. There are 18 residues in the CDR3.

V usage is TRBV5-1 and J usage is TRBJ2-3; D unclear. CDR3 size: 14 residues. The germline V gene encodes CDR1 SGHRS and CDR2 YFSETQ. Trimming removed 4 bases from V and 0 bases from J, with 9 bases in between. The CDR3 region is CASSVQFSTDTQYF. The CDR3 DNA reads as TGCGCCAGCAGCGTACAATTTAGCACAGATACGCAGTATTTT.

J is TRBJ2-5 and V is TRBV7-6; 9 nucleotides match TRBD1. The CDR3 spans 15 residues. Losses at the gene ends were 4 bases for V and 4 bases for J; bases not matched to a gene: 7. CDR1 and CDR2 (germline): SGHVS, FNYEAQ. The CDR3 protein is CASSWGTGRGETQYF. The DNA of the CDR3 is TGTGCCAGCAGCTGGGGGACAGGGAGGGGAGAGACCCAGTACTTC. Combining the CDR3 with reference TRBV7-6 and TRBJ2-5 gives the whole variable domain GAGVSQSPRYKVTKRGQDVALRCDPISGHVSLYWYRQALGQGPEFLTYFNYEAQQDKSGLPNDRFSAERPEGSISTLTIQRTEQRDSAMYRCASSWGTGRGETQYFGPGTRLLVL.

The chain recombines TRBV19 with TRBJ2-1; 12 bases align to TRBD2. The V gene's germline CDR1 is LNHDA and CDR2 SQIVND (reference sequence). The V gene end was trimmed by 7 bases and the J gene end by 6 bases; junction bases not matched to a gene: 7. The CDR3 contains 15 residues. This CDR3 is CASTNPGLAGNEQFF. For the CDR3, the DNA is TGTGCCAGTACCAACCCGGGACTAGCGGGCAATGAGCAGTTCTTC.

V and J are TRBV28 and TRBJ1-1, with D possibly TRBD1 on 5 matching bases. Germline V gene lookup returns CDR1 MDHEN and CDR2 SYDVKM. The CDR3 runs 16 residues. V lost 2 bases and J 3 bases, leaving 16 bases between the germline ends. CDR3 amino acids: CASSLSRLTVYTEAFF. In nucleotides, the CDR3 is TGTGCCAGCAGTTTAAGTCGACTGACAGTATACACTGAAGCTTTCTTT.

The chain combines TRBV4-2 with TRBJ2-3, with 13 bases aligning to TRBD2. This CDR3 is 18 amino acids long. The V and J ends lost 0 bases and 4 bases, in that order; junction bases with no gene match: 7. Germline-derived CDR1 and CDR2 are LGHNA and YNFKEQ. This chain's CDR3 is CASSQEVLAGGGPDTQYF. The CDR3 DNA is TGTGCCAGCAGCCAAGAGGTACTAGCGGGGGGGGGCCCAGATACGCAGTATTTT.

The rearrangement joins TRBV9 to TRBJ2-1; TRBD2 is a possible D gene (5 bases). The CDR3 spans 14 residues. Trimming removed 1 base at V and 8 bases at J, with 13 bases between. Germline lookup yields CDR1 SGDLS and CDR2 YYNGEE. The CDR3 spells CASSVFEGMDEQFF. In DNA form, the CDR3 reads TGTGCCAGCAGCGTATTCGAGGGAATGGATGAGCAGTTCTTC.

The chain combines TRBV7-2 with TRBJ2-2; 11 bases line up with TRBD1. CDR1 is SGHTA and CDR2 is FQGNSA in the germline V gene. V dropped 5 bases and J dropped 4; count of bases not matched to a gene: 9. The CDR3 spans 17 residues. Here the CDR3 DNA reads TGTGCCAGCAGCCTCTACCCGGACAGGGGGCGCACCGGGGAGCTGTTTTTT. It is translated as CASSLYPDRGRTGELFF. Using reference TRBV7-2 and TRBJ2-2 for the parts outside the CDR3, the full variable domain is GAGVSQSPSNKVTEKGKDVELRCDPISGHTALYWYRQSLGQGLEFLIYFQGNSAPDKSGLPSDRFSAERTGGSVSTLTIQRTQQEDSAVYLCASSLYPDRGRTGELFFGEGSRLTVL.

This clone was seen more than once but under ten times. Other nucleotide sequences from this sample produce the same CDR3. This chain uses TRBV20-1 with TRBJ2-7, with D possibly matching TRBD2 (5 bases). This CDR3 is built from 11 residues. Per the germline V gene, CDR1 is DFQATT and CDR2 is SNEGSKA (reference sequence). Written as DNA, the CDR3 is TGCAGCCCAACTAGCTCCTACGAGCAGTACTTC. Amino acids: CSPTSSYEQYF.

V gene TRBV4-3 combines with J gene TRBJ2-7; no clear D. V was trimmed by 0 bases and J by 1 base, leaving 10 bases between them. The germline V gene encodes CDR1 LGHNA and CDR2 YSLEER. The CDR3 spans 15 residues. For the CDR3, the DNA is TGCGCCAGCAGCCAAGATCGGGTATCTTCCTACGAGCAGTACTTC. This codes for CASSQDRVSSYEQYF.

This clone was counted a few times. This chain links TRBV5-8 with TRBJ1-4, with 9 bases that match TRBD1. Looked up from germline, CDR1 is SGHTS and CDR2 is YDEGEE. J lost 3 bases, V lost 2 bases, and 8 bases had no gene match. This CDR3 region has 17 residues. The CDR3 sequence is CASSFGTGIGPNEKLFF. CDR3 in DNA: TGTGCCAGCAGCTTCGGGACAGGGATAGGGCCTAATGAAAAACTGTTTTTT. The full variable domain, rest sourced from reference TRBV5-8 and TRBJ1-4, is EAGVTQSPTHLIKTRGQQATLRCSPISGHTSVYWYQQALGLGLQFLLWYDEGEERNRGNFPPRFSGRQFPNYSSELNVNALELEDSALYLCASSFGTGIGPNEKLFFGSGTQLSVL.

The gene calls are TRBV10-3 and TRBJ2-7; possible D gene TRBD1, 5 bases. Germline V gene sequence: CDR1 ENHRY, CDR2 SYGVKD. The V and J ends lost 6 bases and 0 bases respectively, with 12 bases between them. CDR3 length: 14 residues. The chain's CDR3 is CAIRIQDSSYEQYF. The CDR3 DNA is TGTGCCATCAGAATCCAAGACAGCTCCTACGAGCAGTACTTC.

The genes are TRBV15 and TRBJ2-4; unclear D gene. This CDR3 has 14 residues. Germline V gene data show CDR1 as LNHNV and CDR2 as YYDKDF (reference sequence). V lost 4 bases to trimming and J lost 1 base, with 8 bases between them. The DNA for the CDR3 is TGTGCCACCAGCATCGAGAGGGCCAAAAACATTCAGTACTTC. It encodes CATSIERAKNIQYF.

The chain employs TRBV5-1 and TRBJ2-1; TRBD2 matches at 9 bases. CDR1 is SGHRS, CDR2 YFSETQ, per germline. V shed 0 bases and J 3 bases; nucleotides not matched to a gene: 1. This CDR3 spans 15 amino acids. DNA of the CDR3: TGCGCCAGCAGCTTGGTGACTAGCGGCTACAATGAGCAGTTCTTC. Residues: CASSLVTSGYNEQFF.

This chain joins TRBV5-1 and TRBJ2-4, with TRBD2 matching 11 bases. Trimming cost V 4 bases and J 5 bases; bases outside gene matches: 11. Per germline, CDR1 SGHRS and CDR2 YFSETQ. The CDR3 contains 17 residues. This chain's CDR3 is CASSPWGTLAGENIQYF. As DNA, the CDR3 is TGCGCCAGCAGCCCATGGGGTACACTAGCGGGAGAAAACATTCAGTACTTC.

This clone was seen a single time. This rearrangement joins TRBV2 to TRBJ2-7; D not resolved. CDR1 is SNHLY, CDR2 FYNNEI, per germline. This CDR3 spans 11 amino acids. Trimming pared 4 bases from V and 5 bases from J, leaving 6 bases between. For the CDR3, the DNA is TGTGCCAGCAGTGTTCATGACGAGCAGTACTTC. Translated, it gives CASSVHDEQYF.

V usage is TRBV4-3 and J usage is TRBJ2-7; possible D gene TRBD1, 6 bases. V was trimmed by 0 bases and J by 1 base, leaving 7 bases between them. Germline CDR1 and CDR2: LGHNA and YSLEER. This CDR3 comprises 14 residues. In DNA, the CDR3 is TGCGCCAGCAGCCAAGATGACAGGTCCTACGAGCAGTACTTC. It encodes CASSQDDRSYEQYF.

The chain carries TRBV5-6 and TRBJ2-2; 7 nucleotides line up with TRBD1. This CDR3 comprises 15 residues. In germline, CDR1 is SGHDT, CDR2 YYEEEE. V dropped 3 bases and J dropped 5; count of bases not matched to a gene: 7. CDR3 residues: CASSYRDRKTGELFF. The CDR3, as DNA: TGTGCCAGCAGCTACCGGGACAGAAAAACCGGGGAGCTGTTTTTT.

The chain employs TRBV6-1 and TRBJ1-1; tentatively, D is TRBD1 (5 bases). Germline values: CDR1 MNHNS, CDR2 SASEGT. V dropped 2 bases and J dropped 0 bases, with 10 bases sitting between them. The CDR3 contains 15 residues. The CDR3 protein is CASSESAGMNTEAFF. For the CDR3, the DNA is TGTGCCAGCAGTGAATCGGCAGGGATGAACACTGAAGCTTTCTTT.

The rearrangement uses TRBV4-1 and TRBJ2-1; 12 nucleotides align to TRBD2. Germline V gene sequence: CDR1 MGHRA, CDR2 YSYEKL. J gave up 9 bases and V 8 bases, and 14 bases lay outside the gene matches. The CDR3 is 16 amino acids. CDR3 sequence reads: CASQPLAGGPVVEQFF. In DNA, the CDR3 is TGCGCCAGCCAGCCCCTAGCGGGAGGGCCTGTGGTTGAGCAGTTCTTC.

Only a few counts were recorded for this clone. V usage is TRBV5-1 and J usage is TRBJ2-7, with TRBD1 identical over 9 bases. The CDR3 runs 16 residues. The germline CDR1 and CDR2 sequences are SGHRS and YFSETQ. With 0 bases clipped from V and 3 bases from J, the junction kept 7 bases outside the gene matches. The CDR3 DNA reads TGCGCCAGCAGCTTGGTTCCGGGACAGGGATTCTACGAGCAGTACTTC. Its protein product is CASSLVPGQGFYEQYF.